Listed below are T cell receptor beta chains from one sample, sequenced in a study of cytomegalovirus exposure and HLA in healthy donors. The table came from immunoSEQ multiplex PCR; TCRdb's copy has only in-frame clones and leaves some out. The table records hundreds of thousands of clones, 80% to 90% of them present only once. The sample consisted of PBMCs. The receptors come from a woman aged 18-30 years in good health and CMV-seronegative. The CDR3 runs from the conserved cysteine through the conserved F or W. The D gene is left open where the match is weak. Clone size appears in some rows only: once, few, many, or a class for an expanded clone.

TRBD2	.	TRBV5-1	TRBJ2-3	TGCGCCAGCAGCCGAAGCGGGGCCGACACAGATACGCAGTATTTT	CASSRSGADTDTQYF
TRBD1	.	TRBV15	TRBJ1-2	TGTGCCACCAGCAGAGATCGGCCCATGGACAGGGGGCAGGTTTATGACTATGGCTACACCTTC	CATSRDRPMDRGQVYDYGYTF
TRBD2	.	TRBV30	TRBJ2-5	TGTGCCTGGAGTGTACTAGCGGGCCGGACCCAGTACTTC	CAWSVLAGRTQYF
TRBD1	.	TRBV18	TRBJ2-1	TGTGCCAGCTCACCGACAGGGTTTGATTACAATGAGCAGTTCTTC	CASSPTGFDYNEQFF
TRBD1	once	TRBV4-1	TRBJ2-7	TGCGCCAGCAGCCAATGGGGGACAGGGTACTACGAGCAGTACTTC	CASSQWGTGYYEQYF
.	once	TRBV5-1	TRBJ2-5	TGCGCCAGCAGCTTGCGAGGGGGACAAGAGACCCAGTACTTC	CASSLRGGQETQYF
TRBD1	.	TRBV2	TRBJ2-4	TGTGCCAGCAGCGGGACAGTTATCAACATTCAGTACTTC	CASSGTVINIQYF
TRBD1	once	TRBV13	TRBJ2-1	TGTGCCAGCAGCCCAAGGACAGGGAGCTCCTACAATGAGCAGTTCTTC	CASSPRTGSSYNEQFF
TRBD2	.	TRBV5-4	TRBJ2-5	TGTGCCAGCAGCTGGCGGGGGGGCGAAGAGACCCAGTACTTC	CASSWRGGEETQYF
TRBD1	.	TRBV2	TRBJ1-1	TGTGCCAGCAAAATCCCCGGGCTGACAGGGGGGAGCACTGAAGCTTTCTTT	CASKIPGLTGGSTEAFF
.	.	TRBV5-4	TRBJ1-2	TGTGCCAGCAGCCCCTGGGGGGGTGCGAAGGGCTATGGCTACACCTTC	CASSPWGGAKGYGYTF
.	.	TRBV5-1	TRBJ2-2	TGCGCCAGCAGCCGGAGGCCCCGGGAGAATAACGCGGCGGCGAACACCGGGGAGCTGTTTTTT	CASSRRPRENNAAANTGELFF
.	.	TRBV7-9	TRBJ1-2	TGTGCCAGCAGCTCACGGGACTTGGATGGCTACACCTTC	CASSSRDLDGYTF
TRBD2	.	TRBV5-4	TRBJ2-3	TGTGCCAGCAGCCGCATAGCGGGGGGGCGGACAGATACGCAGTATTTT	CASSRIAGGRTDTQYF
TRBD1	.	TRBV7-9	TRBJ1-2	TGTGCCAGCAGCCCGCCGACAGGGGAGGGTAGCTATGGCTACACCTTC	CASSPPTGEGSYGYTF
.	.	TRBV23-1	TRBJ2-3	TGCGCCAGCACCCGGGGGTTCCGACGTAGCGGCCAGAGGACAGATACGCAGTATTTT	CASTRGFRRSGQRTDTQYF